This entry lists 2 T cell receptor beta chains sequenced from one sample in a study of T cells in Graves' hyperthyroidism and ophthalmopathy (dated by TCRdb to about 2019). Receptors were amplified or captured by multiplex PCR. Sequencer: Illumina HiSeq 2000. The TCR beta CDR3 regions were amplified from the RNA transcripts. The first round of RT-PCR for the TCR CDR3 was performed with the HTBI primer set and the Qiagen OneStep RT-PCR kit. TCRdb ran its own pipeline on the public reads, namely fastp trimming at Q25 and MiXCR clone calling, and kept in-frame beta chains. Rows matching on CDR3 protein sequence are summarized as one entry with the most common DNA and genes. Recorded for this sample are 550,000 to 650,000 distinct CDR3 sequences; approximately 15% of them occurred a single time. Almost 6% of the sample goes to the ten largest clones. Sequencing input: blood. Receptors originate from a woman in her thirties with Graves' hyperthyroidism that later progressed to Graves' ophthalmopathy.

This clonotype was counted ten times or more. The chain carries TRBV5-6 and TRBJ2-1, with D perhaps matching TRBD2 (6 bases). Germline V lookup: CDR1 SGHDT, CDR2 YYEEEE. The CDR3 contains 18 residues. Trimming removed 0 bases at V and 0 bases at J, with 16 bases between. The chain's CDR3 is CASSLGRSGDYSYNEQFF. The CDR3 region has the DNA TGTGCCAGCAGCTTGGGCAGGTCGGGAGATTACTCCTACAATGAGCAGTTCTTC.

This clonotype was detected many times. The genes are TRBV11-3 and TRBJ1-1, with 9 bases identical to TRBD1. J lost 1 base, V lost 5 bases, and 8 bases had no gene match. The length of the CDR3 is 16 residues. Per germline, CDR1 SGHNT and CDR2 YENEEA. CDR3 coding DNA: TGTGCCAGCAGCCGTAACAAGACAGGGGGGAACACTGAAGCTTTCTTT. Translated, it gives CASSRNKTGGNTEAFF.